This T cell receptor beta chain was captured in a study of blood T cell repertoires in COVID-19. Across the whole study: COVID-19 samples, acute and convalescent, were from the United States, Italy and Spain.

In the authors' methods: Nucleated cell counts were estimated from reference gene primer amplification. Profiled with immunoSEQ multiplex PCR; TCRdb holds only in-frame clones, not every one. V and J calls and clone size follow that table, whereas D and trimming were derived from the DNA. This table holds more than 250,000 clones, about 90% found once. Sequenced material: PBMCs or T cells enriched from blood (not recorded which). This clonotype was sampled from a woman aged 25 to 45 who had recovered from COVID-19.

The CDR3, as DNA: TGTGCCAGCAGTCAAGGACAGGGAACTTCACCCCTCCACTTT. Its protein is CASSQGQGTSPLHF. V and J are TRBV27 and TRBJ1-6; 8 bases align to TRBD1. The germline gives CDR1 MNHEY, CDR2 SMNVEV (reference sequence). V lost 5 bases to trimming and J lost 9 bases; unmatched junction nucleotides: 6. The CDR3 is 14 residues long.